Below, 17 T cell receptor beta chains from the same sample are listed, as sequenced in a study of Graves' ophthalmopathy and Graves' hyperthyroidism. Amplified material comprised TCR beta CDR3 regions derived from RNA transcripts. The library came from an HTBI-primed first-round RT-PCR and a second-round multiplex PCR. From the multiplex PCR reads, TCRdb called clonotypes with MiXCR, one entry per CDR3 protein. Of around 1,200,000 distinct CDR3 sequences in the sample, 35% to 45% were seen once. Source material: peripheral blood or thyroid tissue (not recorded which). The receptors come from an adult man with Graves' hyperthyroidism.

V usage is TRBV5-1 and J usage is TRBJ1-6; TRBD1 matches at 8 bases. V lost 5 bases and J lost 5; bases outside the gene matches: 6. CDR1 is SGHRS and CDR2 is YFSETQ in the germline V gene. This CDR3 is 15 amino acids long. CDR3 DNA sequence: TGCGCCAGCAGTGCGGGACAGGTTAATAATTCACCCCTCCACTTT. This sequence encodes CASSAGQVNNSPLHF. Complete variable domain (other parts from reference TRBV5-1 and TRBJ1-6): KAGVTQTPRYLIKTRGQQVTLSCSPISGHRSVSWYQQTPGQGLQFLFEYFSETQRNKGNFPGRFSGRQFSNSRSEMNVSTLELGDSALYLCASSAGQVNNSPLHFGNGTRLTVT.

This chain joins TRBV6-5 and TRBJ2-5, with 10 bases fitting TRBD2. The CDR3 has 13 amino acids. Germline V CDR1 and CDR2: MNHEY, SVGAGI. The trim removed 10 bases at V and 5 bases at J, leaving 7 bases unmatched. CDR3 DNA sequence: TGTGCCATCAGGAGCGGGGGGGTCGAGACCCAGTACTTC. As protein: CAIRSGGVETQYF.

This clonotype was observed at least ten times. This chain uses TRBV7-9 with TRBJ2-7; D ambiguous. The V gene lost 5 bases and the J gene lost 0 bases, with 11 bases spanning the gap. Germline CDR1 reads SEHNR; CDR2 reads FQNEAQ (reference sequence). The CDR3 loop spans 14 amino acids. The CDR3 nucleotides read TGTGCCAGCAGCCCCTACGTAAGCTCCTACGAGCAGTACTTC. This codes for CASSPYVSSYEQYF.

Regarding this clonotype: One base away lies a much larger clone, so this may be a sequencing read error. The rearrangement joins TRBV11-2 to TRBJ2-5; D may be TRBD2 (7 bases). The V end was cut by 5 bases, the J end by 5 bases, with 18 bases between. Germline V CDR1 and CDR2: SGHAT, FQNNGV. The CDR3 is made up of 15 amino acids. In DNA, the CDR3 is TGTGCCAGCAGCCTTCGTCGGGGGGCGGTGGAGACCCAGTACTTC. This translates into CASSLRRGAVETQYF.

This sequence joins TRBV7-9 and TRBJ2-2; 8 nucleotides align to TRBD1. V lost 5 bases and J lost 5; bases outside the gene matches: 7. The V gene's germline CDR1 is SEHNR and CDR2 FQNEAQ (reference sequence). The CDR3 is made up of 15 amino acids. This CDR3 reads CASSHWTGQTGELFF. Here the CDR3 DNA reads TGTGCCAGCAGCCATTGGACAGGGCAAACCGGGGAGCTGTTTTTT. Full variable domain (missing parts from reference TRBV7-9 and TRBJ2-2): DTGVSQNPRHKITKRGQNVTFRCDPISEHNRLYWYRQTLGQGPEFLTYFQNEAQLEKSRLLSDRFSAERPKGSFSTLEIQRTEQGDSAMYLCASSHWTGQTGELFFGEGSRLTVL.

This clonotype was recorded only once. One end of the junction is discordant with germline, which a read error may explain. The J gene is TRBJ1-1, the V gene TRBV25-1; D ambiguous. The CDR3 runs to 16 residues. Germline assignment: CDR1 MGHDK and CDR2 SYGVNS. CDR3 amino acids: CASNTVLGPEGAEAFF. DNA of the CDR3: TGTGCTAGCAATACGGTGTTGGGCCCGGAGGGTGCTGAAGCTTTCTTT.

J is TRBJ2-7 and V is TRBV12-3 or TRBV12-4, with D perhaps TRBD2 (5 bases). The V end lost 5 bases, the J end lost 7 bases, and 15 bases lay between the germline ends. This CDR3 is 13 amino acids long. CDR3: CASSPLAQREQYF. Here the CDR3 DNA reads TGTGCCAGCAGTCCCCTTGCCCAGCGGGAGCAGTACTTC.

The rearrangement links TRBV10-3 to TRBJ2-7, with a tentative D call TRBD1 (5 bases). Germline values: CDR1 ENHRY, CDR2 SYGVKD. V was trimmed by 5 bases and J by 1 base, leaving 12 bases between them. The CDR3 is 14 amino acids. The CDR3 coding sequence is TGTGCCATCAGTTACCGGACACAGTCCTACGAGCAGTACTTC. It encodes CAISYRTQSYEQYF.

V and J are TRBV9 and TRBJ1-5; D not resolved. The CDR3 runs 14 residues. The V gene's germline CDR1 is SGDLS and CDR2 YYNGEE. Trimming removed 4 bases at V and 7 bases at J, with 15 bases between. The DNA of the CDR3 is TGTGCCAGCAGCCAAGCGACTGGGCAACAGCCCCAGCATTTT. It specifies CASSQATGQQPQHF.

This clonotype was seen many times. This chain joins TRBV10-3 and TRBJ1-5; unclear D gene. Germline V CDR1 and CDR2: ENHRY, SYGVKD. The V gene lost 6 bases and the J gene lost 7 bases, with 4 bases spanning the gap. The CDR3 runs to 10 residues. The CDR3 sequence: CAIRWQPQHF. Here the CDR3 DNA reads TGTGCCATCAGGTGGCAGCCCCAGCATTTT.

The V and J genes are TRBV15 and TRBJ2-6, with D possibly matching TRBD2 (6 bases). CDR3 length equals 12 residues. From germline, CDR1 is LNHNV and CDR2 YYDKDF (reference sequence). V was cut by 0 bases and J by 16 bases, with 10 bases left in between. The CDR3: CATSRDHSGLTF. CDR3 in DNA: TGTGCCACCAGCAGAGATCATAGCGGTCTGACTTTC.

There are many counts of this clonotype. The chain uses TRBV7-8 and TRBJ2-7, with D uncertain. In germline, CDR1 is SGHVS, CDR2 FQNEAQ. CDR3 length equals 14 residues. The ends were cut back, 1 base at V and 7 bases at J, with 14 bases in the middle. The CDR3 coding sequence is TGTGCCAGCAGCTTAGAAGGAAAGGCTAAGGAGCAGTACTTC. The encoded protein is CASSLEGKAKEQYF.

The chain has TRBV27 and TRBJ2-2, with 9 bases matching TRBD1. V dropped 8 bases and J dropped 4; count of bases not matched to a gene: 11. CDR3 length: 16 residues. In germline, CDR1 is MNHEY, CDR2 SMNVEV (reference sequence). CDR3 protein: CASAVRTGEFTGELFF. CDR3 coding DNA: TGTGCCAGCGCGGTCAGGACAGGGGAGTTCACCGGGGAGCTGTTTTTT.

Many counts were recorded for this clonotype. V gene TRBV29-1 combines with J gene TRBJ2-2; the D gene is possibly TRBD1 (5 bases). Deletions cut 4 bases from V and 1 base from J, with 10 bases between. Germline values: CDR1 SQVTM, CDR2 ANQGSEA. The CDR3 extends over 14 amino acids. CDR3 nucleotides: TGCAGCGTTGGGCAGACAGTGAACACCGGGGAGCTGTTTTTT. Its protein is CSVGQTVNTGELFF.

This chain joins TRBV2 and TRBJ1-2, with D hard to call. Looked up from germline, CDR1 is SNHLY and CDR2 is FYNNEI. This CDR3 contains 16 residues. Deletions cut 2 bases from V and 7 bases from J, with 20 bases between. As DNA, the CDR3 is TGTGCCAGCAGTGAATCTCAAAGGGATCGGAGCGCTGGCTACACCTTC. Translating gives CASSESQRDRSAGYTF.

The count of this clonotype is one. The chain uses TRBV5-1 and TRBJ2-7; tentatively, D is TRBD1 or TRBD2 (5 bases each). CDR3 length equals 15 residues. Germline V gene lookup returns CDR1 SGHRS and CDR2 YFSETQ. V was clipped by 0 bases and J by 6 bases, with 16 bases between them. The DNA of the CDR3 is TGCGCCAGCAGCTTGGAGGGTTCCGGGGCAGGCGAGCAGTACTTC. Encoded protein: CASSLEGSGAGEQYF.

This chain joins TRBV6-6 and TRBJ2-7, with a weak D call TRBD2 (6 bases). Germline CDR1 MNHNY, CDR2 SVGAGI (reference sequence). There are 16 residues in the CDR3. Trimming shortened V by 5 bases and J by 0 bases, and 17 bases separated the two germline ends. In DNA, the CDR3 is TGTGCCAGCAGTAGCGGGCTCTCTAGGAGCTCCTACGAGCAGTACTTC. This encodes CASSSGLSRSSYEQYF.